The T cell receptor (beta chain) described here comes from a study of shared clonotypes between healthy human individuals. CDR3 size: 15 residues. The V and J ends lost 4 bases and 3 bases respectively, with 16 bases between them. The germline gives CDR1 SGHAT, CDR2 FQNNGV. This clone occurred a few times. Sequencing was performed with immunoSEQ multiplex PCR; in TCRdb, only in-frame clones are kept and a portion is missing. The data show about 480,000 clones, 60% to 80% seen once. The V and J genes are TRBV11-2 and TRBJ2-7; D tentatively fits TRBD1 or TRBD2 (5 bases each). Sequenced input: PBMCs. This TCR was recovered from a woman in her thirties or forties in good health. Some clones in this sample may be carry-over from other donors' samples. CDR3 in DNA: TGTGCCAGCAGCTACCGGGACCTAACCATCTACGAGCAGTACTTC. Translation: CASSYRDLTIYEQYF.